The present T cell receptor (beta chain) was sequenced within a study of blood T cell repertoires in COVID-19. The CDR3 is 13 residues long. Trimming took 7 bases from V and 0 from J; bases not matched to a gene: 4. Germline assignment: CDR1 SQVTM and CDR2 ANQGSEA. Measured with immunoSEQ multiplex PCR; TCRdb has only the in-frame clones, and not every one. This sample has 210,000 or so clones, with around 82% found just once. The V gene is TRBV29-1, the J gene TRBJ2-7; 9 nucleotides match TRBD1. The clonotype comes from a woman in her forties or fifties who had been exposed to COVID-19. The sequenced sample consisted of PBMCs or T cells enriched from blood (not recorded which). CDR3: CSGGQGISYEQYF. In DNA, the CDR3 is TGCAGCGGGGGACAGGGTATCTCCTACGAGCAGTACTTC.